This T cell receptor beta chain emerged from a study of blood T cell repertoires in COVID-19. V was clipped by 4 bases and J by 4 bases, with 10 bases between them. The CDR3 is 13 amino acids. Germline V CDR1 and CDR2: SGHTA, FQGTGA. The protocol was immunoSEQ multiplex PCR, while the TCRdb copy is restricted to in-frame clones and leaves out a portion. Altogether some 200,000 clones are present, approximately 85% being singletons, with the ten largest covering around 11%. This clone was observed a single time. The source material was PBMCs or T cells enriched from blood (not recorded which). V gene TRBV7-3 combines with J gene TRBJ2-5; tentative D call: TRBD1 (7 bases). The clonotype was recovered from a man aged 35-49 years who had recovered from COVID-19. Here the CDR3 DNA reads TGTGCCAGCAGCTCAGGGGGGTCAGAGACCCAGTACTTC. This sequence encodes CASSSGGSETQYF.